This record concerns one T cell receptor (beta chain) sequence. There are many counts of this clonotype. What this receptor recognizes is not known. It has no much larger one-base neighbor in the sample; base qualities were not kept. The sample is drawn from a study of blood T cells in healthy people across ages (dated by TCRdb to 2013 to 2016). Study-level background: In model experiments, template switching captured roughly one uniquely barcoded TCR beta cDNA molecule for every two T cells. The study measured age-related changes in TCR beta repertoire diversity using deep sequencing normalized with unique cDNA molecular identifiers. The donors were split into four age groups: young (average approximately 16 years), middle-aged (about 40), aged (about 62) and long-lived (roughly 77). To avoid experimental bias, donors of different ages were randomly spread across the sequencing lanes. Using the same blood draw, the study looked at two additional independent replicas of 1 million unique cDNA reads for two donors, one aged 18 to 30 and the other aged 80 or older.

Receptor amplification or capture employed 5' RACE. Data came from an Illumina HiSeq 2500. A second PCR of about 6 to 11 cycles was performed with a sample-barcoded 5' primer and a J-beta primer mix. A unique molecular identifier was introduced onto each TCR beta cDNA molecule by a template-switch 5' adaptor carrying 12 random nucleotides. Each sample yielded at least 3 million CDR3-containing paired-end reads. First-strand cDNA synthesis was performed from all RNA using the Mint cDNA synthesis kit, with priming by a TRBC-specific oligonucleotide. Following uracil-DNA glycosylase treatment, all cDNA underwent a first 18-cycle PCR with the universal primers M1SS and BC2_uni_R. The original methods were these. For normalization, 1 million high-quality reads were randomly selected from each sample, with every read carrying a distinct molecular identifier. Reads with shared molecular identifiers were discarded instead of being binned into consensus sequences. MiTCR, with a Q25 quality threshold and the strictest error-elimination algorithm, was used for CDR3 identification, clonotype clustering and error correction. A nonparametric unseen species model using Euler transformation provided a lower-bound estimate of total TCR beta diversity. TCRdb applied fastp at Q25 and MiXCR to the public reads, then kept only in-frame beta chains. Each record represents a unique CDR3 protein, reported with the most common genes and DNA among its rows. It is TCRdb's table, rather than the study itself, that gives the V and J calls and clone size. For this sample there are about 1,800,000 distinct CDR3 sequences; 28% appear just once. The leading ten clones occupy roughly 8% of the sample.

Donors were 40 or so systemically healthy Caucasian individuals from Russia aged 6 to 90 years. Around 9.7 milliliters of peripheral blood were collected from each donor into EDTA-treated Vacutainer tubes. Ficoll-Paque density-gradient centrifugation was used to isolate PBMCs, with at least 6.5 million per sample. Total RNA, at least 6 micrograms per sample, was extracted from PBMCs with Trizol reagent. The percentages of naive CD45RAhigh/CD27high T cells were determined by flow cytometry on a PBMC aliquot from every donor. From a lookup of the germline V gene (reference sequence), CDR1 and CDR2 are LNHNV and YYDKDF. Trimming takes 5 bases from V and 11 bases from J, and the germline ends sit 15 bases apart. The CDR3 starts with the cysteine, ends with the phenylalanine, and has 12 residues. The only DNA kept is the CDR3, 36 bases in frame from the first base. General findings and caveats noted by the study authors: Compared with the aged group, the long-lived group had more naive CD4+ T cells, fewer expanded clones and increased TCR diversity, suggesting age selection. Donor CMV infection status was unknown, potentially confounding age-related changes in expanded clonotypes. There was a strong correlation between observed TCR beta diversity and the percentage of naive T cells measured by flow cytometry. Estimates of total diversity based on one million sequenced T cells were considered lower bounds and underestimates. Observed TCR beta diversity per million T cells fell roughly linearly with age, and a significant reduction was already apparent by age approximately 40. Because profiling used bulk unsorted PBMCs, naive and antigen-experienced compartments could not be compared conclusively.

The sequence is built from TRBV15 and TRBJ2-5; 5 matching bases give a weak D call of TRBD2. The clonotype originates from a woman aged 25 to 39 in good health. The sample was blood. The encoded CDR3 is CATSQRNGEQYF. At the DNA level, the sequence is TGTGCCACCAGCCAAAGAAACGGGGAGCAGTACTTC.